This T cell receptor beta chain was recorded in a study of spatial heterogeneity in lung cancer. About the research overall: The mean occurrence of each unique TCR and UMI combination in raw reads exceeded eight.

TCRdb itself ran the 5' RACE reads through MiXCR, one entry per CDR3 protein. The sample holds over 2,500 distinct CDR3 sequences, under 3.5% seen once. By proportion, this clonotype is medium-sized. For a library built for alpha chains, this beta chain is a stray read; little rests on its size. With V trimmed by 0 bases and J by 7 bases, 7 bases remained unmatched. CDR3 length: 16 residues. Germline V lookup: CDR1 LGHDT, CDR2 YNNKEL (reference sequence). Documented time point: sample taken at primary tumor resection. Sequencing covered unsorted whole RNA taken from tumor, nontumor lung or frozen PBMC.

This clonotype originated in a human donor with early-stage non-small cell lung cancer. This sequence joins TRBV3-1 and TRBJ1-4, with 8 nucleotides matching TRBD1. Sequencing used lung tissue, obtained at surgery. The CDR3 bases are TGTGCCAGCAGCCAAGATCTTCAGGGGGCGAGTGAAAAACTGTTTTTT. As protein: CASSQDLQGASEKLFF.